The 28 T cell receptor beta chains below all came from one sample that was sequenced in a study of memory CD4+ T cells and cytomegalovirus serostatus (dated by TCRdb to about 2019). Library creation used the immunoSEQ multiplex PCR assay. As stored in TCRdb, this immuneACCESS dataset retains in-frame rearrangements with V and J assigned. A fraction of the clones does not appear; measured against another copy, unresolved V genes explain less than half of the discrepancy, and the remainder lacks a known reason. The sample profile shows tens of thousands of clones; 70% to 80% of them were found once. The leading ten clones occupy roughly 1.7% of the sample. A FACSAria II was used to sort memory CD4+ T cells, defined as single viable CD3+CD4+CD8-CD45RO+ cells. The sequenced sample consisted of memory CD4+ T cells from blood. The receptors originated from an adult in good health and CMV-seronegative.

This CDR3 reads CASRMDRLIYGYTF. CDR3 sequence (DNA): TGTGCCAGCAGGATGGACAGGTTGATCTATGGCTACACCTTC. The chain links TRBV28 to TRBJ1-2, with 7 bases aligning to TRBD1. The ends lost 6 bases at V and 4 bases at J; junction bases unmatched: 8. This CDR3 region has 14 residues. CDR1 and CDR2 (germline): MDHEN, SYDVKM.

The chain carries TRBV5-8 and TRBJ1-3; 10 bases line up with TRBD1. Germline V gene data show CDR1 as SGHTS and CDR2 as YDEGEE. The junction had 3 bases not matched to a gene; V was cut back by 4 bases and J by 2 bases. The CDR3 contains 15 residues. The CDR3 DNA sequence: TGTGCCAGCAGCATTGGGACAGGGGCTGGAAACACCATATATTTT. The encoded protein is CASSIGTGAGNTIYF.

The CDR3 sequence: CASSLAGQGASGELFF. CDR3 DNA sequence: TGTGCCAGCAGCTTAGCAGGACAGGGGGCATCCGGGGAGCTGTTTTTT. This chain uses TRBV7-9 with TRBJ2-2, with 11 bases identical to TRBD1. This CDR3 is built from 16 residues. The V segment lost 0 bases and the J segment 6 bases; nucleotides outside the gene matches: 3. Germline loops: CDR1 SEHNR, CDR2 FQNEAQ (reference sequence).

The CDR3 DNA reads as TGTGCCAGCAGGCGACAGGGTAGAACAGATACGCAGTATTTT. Translated: CASRRQGRTDTQYF. The chain joins TRBV7-9 to TRBJ2-3, with 7 bases fitting TRBD1. Germline V gene lookup returns CDR1 SEHNR and CDR2 FQNEAQ (reference sequence). The CDR3 totals 14 residues. The V segment lost 6 bases and the J segment 3 bases; nucleotides outside the gene matches: 6.

The gene calls are TRBV29-1 and TRBJ2-5; perhaps TRBD1 as D (5 bases). Germline-derived CDR1 and CDR2 are SQVTM and ANQGSEA. CDR3 length equals 16 residues. The V end lost 8 bases, the J end lost 4 bases, and 26 bases lay between the germline ends. CDR3 residues: CSLTGQHQPKGETQYF. The CDR3 coding sequence is TGCAGCCTCACAGGACAACACCAACCTAAAGGAGAGACCCAGTACTTC.

Notes on this clone: The same CDR3 can be traced to other DNA sequences in this sample. The chain recombines TRBV29-1 with TRBJ1-2; TRBD1 might be the D (5 bases). V lost 6 bases and J 8 bases, leaving 13 bases between the germline ends. CDR1 and CDR2 (germline): SQVTM, ANQGSEA. The CDR3 length is 11 residues. The CDR3 DNA is TGCAGCGTAGGCAGGGCAGAAGGCTACACCTTC. Translated: CSVGRAEGYTF.

The chain recombines TRBV7-3 with TRBJ1-1; unclear D gene. The V gene's germline CDR1 is SGHTA and CDR2 FQGTGA. V lost 5 bases and J 0 bases, leaving 13 bases between the germline ends. This CDR3 spans 15 amino acids. The CDR3 here is CASSARGRMNTEAFF. The CDR3 nucleotides are TGTGCCAGCAGCGCCCGGGGTCGGATGAACACTGAAGCTTTCTTT.

The gene calls are TRBV27 and TRBJ1-5; TRBD1 matches 7 bases. The ends lost 3 bases at V and 5 bases at J; junction bases unmatched: 7. Germline CDR1 reads MNHEY; CDR2 reads SMNVEV (reference sequence). The CDR3 has 15 residues. Written as DNA, the CDR3 is TGTGCCAGCAGTTTCCGGACAGGAGGCGATCAGCCCCAGCATTTT. This codes for CASSFRTGGDQPQHF.

The chain uses TRBV7-8 and TRBJ2-2, with 8 bases that match TRBD2. This CDR3 has 16 residues. With 1 base clipped from V and 8 bases from J, the junction kept 9 bases outside the gene matches. CDR1 SGHVS and CDR2 FQNEAQ come from the germline V gene. The CDR3 nucleotides read TGTGCCAGCAGCTTAGAAGCAGCGGGAGTCGGTGGGGAGCTGTTTTTT. Protein: CASSLEAAGVGGELFF.

V is TRBV28 and J is TRBJ1-2, with a tentative D call TRBD1 (6 bases). Germline V gives CDR1 MDHEN, CDR2 SYDVKM. Trimming took 5 bases from V and 1 from J, leaving 14 bases between them. The CDR3 is 15 amino acids. CDR3 amino acids: CASSRFDRNNYGYTF. The CDR3 DNA is TGTGCCAGCAGTCGCTTCGACAGGAATAACTATGGCTACACCTTC.

V is TRBV18 and J is TRBJ2-1; a possible D gene is TRBD1 (5 bases). CDR3 length: 16 residues. Germline lookup yields CDR1 KGHSH and CDR2 LQKENI. V lost 3 bases to trimming and J lost 0 bases, with 12 bases between them. The CDR3: CASSPLGQGSYNEQFF. CDR3 DNA: TGTGCCAGCTCACCGCTGGGGCAGGGCTCCTACAATGAGCAGTTCTTC.

This chain joins TRBV7-2 and TRBJ1-6, with D maybe TRBD1 (5 bases). Per the germline V gene, CDR1 is SGHTA and CDR2 is FQGNSA. The CDR3 is 15 amino acids. With 7 bases removed from V and 5 bases from J, the gap between germline ends came to 15 bases. The CDR3 spells CASTHRRGNNSPLHF. The DNA of the CDR3 is TGTGCCAGCACCCACAGGAGGGGCAATAATTCACCCCTCCACTTT.

V usage is TRBV29-1 and J usage is TRBJ1-1; D may be TRBD1 (5 bases). The CDR3 is 13 residues long. The V gene's germline CDR1 is SQVTM and CDR2 ANQGSEA. Trimming removed 5 bases at V and 3 bases at J, with 13 bases between. CDR3 in DNA: TGCAGCGTTCACCAGGGCAGAGACACTGAAGCTTTCTTT. The encoded protein is CSVHQGRDTEAFF.

This chain connects TRBV28 to TRBJ1-2; the D is unclear. Trimming took 6 bases from V and 1 from J, leaving 15 bases between them. The germline V gene has CDR1 MDHEN and CDR2 SYDVKM. The CDR3 runs to 15 residues. Here the CDR3 reads CASRKYSLDNYGYTF. For the CDR3, the DNA is TGTGCCAGCAGAAAGTACAGCCTTGATAACTATGGCTACACCTTC.

J is TRBJ2-1 and V is TRBV28; D may be TRBD2 (6 bases). V dropped 4 bases and J dropped 9 bases, with 19 bases sitting between them. CDR3 length: 15 residues. From germline, CDR1 is MDHEN and CDR2 SYDVKM. The DNA of the CDR3 is TGTGCCAGCAGTTCCGGGACTCTGGGTGGCGGTGAGCAGTTCTTC. Translating it yields CASSSGTLGGGEQFF.

V and J are TRBV13 and TRBJ1-4; 9 bases align to TRBD1. The CDR3 consists of 14 residues. The junction had 5 bases not matched to a gene; V was cut back by 5 bases and J by 7 bases. In germline, CDR1 is PRHDT, CDR2 FYEKMQ (reference sequence). The CDR3, as DNA: TGTGCCAGCAGCCCGGGACAGGGACGTGAAAAACTGTTTTTT. It specifies CASSPGQGREKLFF.

This clone was seen once. This chain joins TRBV14 and TRBJ2-3; D might be TRBD2 (5 bases). V lost 2 bases, J lost 3 bases, and 24 bases lay in between. Germline CDR1 and CDR2: SGHDN and FVKESK. The CDR3 has 19 residues. The CDR3 DNA reads as TGTGCCAGCAGCCAATTTGTCCGGTCGGGATTTTCGGTAACAGATACGCAGTATTTT. This sequence encodes CASSQFVRSGFSVTDTQYF.

This chain joins TRBV7-9 and TRBJ1-2; no clear D. Germline CDR1 reads SEHNR; CDR2 reads FQNEAQ (reference sequence). V was clipped by 5 bases and J by 4 bases, with 17 bases between them. The CDR3 is made up of 15 amino acids. In DNA form, the CDR3 reads TGTGCCAGCAGCCCACCGGGCCTCATCGCCTATGGCTACACCTTC. Translation: CASSPPGLIAYGYTF.

This chain joins TRBV7-2 and TRBJ2-7; TRBD2 aligns across 7 bases. CDR3 length: 13 amino acids. With 3 bases clipped from V and 3 bases from J, the junction kept 2 bases outside the gene matches. CDR1 is SGHTA, CDR2 FQGNSA, per germline. The CDR3 region is CASSLGGHYEQYF. CDR3 sequence (DNA): TGTGCCAGCAGCTTGGGAGGGCACTACGAGCAGTACTTC.

There are a few counts of this clone. J is TRBJ1-2 and V is TRBV29-1; D is unresolved. This CDR3 has 15 residues. Germline CDR1 reads SQVTM; CDR2 reads ANQGSEA. Trimming took off 4 bases at V and 6 bases at J, with 21 bases between the two ends. The CDR3 bases are TGCAGCGTTGCGGTCAGCCATCCAACTATCGATGGCTACACCTTC. Translating it yields CSVAVSHPTIDGYTF. Filled out from reference TRBV29-1 and TRBJ1-2, the complete variable domain reads SAVISQKPSRDICQRGTSLTIQCQVDSQVTMMFWYRQQPGQSLTLIATANQGSEATYESGFVIDKFPISRPNLTFSTLTVSNMSPEDSSIYLCSVAVSHPTIDGYTFGSGTRLTVV.

This clone was seen a handful of times. The V and J genes are TRBV7-2 and TRBJ2-2; the D gene is possibly TRBD2 (5 bases). Germline V gene sequence: CDR1 SGHTA, CDR2 FQGNSA. The CDR3 contains 13 residues. With 6 bases removed from V and 6 bases from J, the gap between germline ends came to 11 bases. The CDR3 DNA follows: TGTGCCAGCAGTCGGGATGGGGCCGGGGAGCTGTTTTTT. This encodes CASSRDGAGELFF.

The gene calls are TRBV2 and TRBJ2-1, with 9 bases aligning to TRBD2. Per germline, CDR1 SNHLY and CDR2 FYNNEI. Trimming removed 6 bases from V and 5 bases from J; junction bases left unmatched: 5. This CDR3 has 14 residues. The chain's CDR3 is CASSWLAGNNEQFF. The DNA for the CDR3 is TGTGCCAGCAGCTGGCTAGCGGGAAACAATGAGCAGTTCTTC.

This clone has only one observation. The gene calls are TRBV6-5 and TRBJ1-1, with D perhaps matching TRBD1 (5 bases). CDR1 and CDR2 (germline): MNHEY, SVGAGI. The CDR3 covers 14 residues. Trimming left V 6 bases short and J 4 bases short, with 15 bases between. The CDR3 DNA reads TGTGCCAGCAGCGTCCCGGGGCTAGTCACTGAAGCTTTCTTT. This gives the protein CASSVPGLVTEAFF.

The chain joins TRBV30 to TRBJ1-4, with a weak D call TRBD1 (5 bases). Germline CDR1 and CDR2: GTSNPN and SVGIG (reference sequence). This CDR3 is 18 amino acids long. V lost 0 bases and J 7 bases, leaving 24 bases between the germline ends. CDR3 nucleotides: TGTGCCTGGAGTGTACTGCTCGCCGCCAGGGAGGAAGGTGAAAAACTGTTTTTT. The encoded protein is CAWSVLLAAREEGEKLFF.

The V gene is TRBV7-9, the J gene TRBJ2-2, with TRBD2 matching over 13 bases. The CDR3 is 17 amino acids. The V and J ends lost 1 base and 4 bases, in that order; junction bases with no gene match: 3. In germline, CDR1 is SEHNR, CDR2 FQNEAQ (reference sequence). The CDR3 nucleotides read TGTGCCAGCAGCTTAGGGACTAGCGGGAGTGGCACCGGGGAGCTGTTTTTT. It specifies CASSLGTSGSGTGELFF.

The V call is TRBV7-2, the J call TRBJ2-7; TRBD1 is a possible D gene (6 bases). Germline V lookup: CDR1 SGHTA, CDR2 FQGNSA. Trimming took 3 bases from V and 2 from J, leaving 23 bases between them. This CDR3 contains 18 residues. The CDR3 loop is CASSFSPYRDIIPYEQYF. CDR3 sequence (DNA): TGTGCCAGCAGCTTTTCTCCATACCGGGACATAATTCCCTACGAGCAGTACTTC.

The V and J genes are TRBV7-8 and TRBJ2-7; 11 bases fit TRBD2. This CDR3 contains 14 residues. Germline V lookup: CDR1 SGHVS, CDR2 FQNEAQ. Trimming took 8 bases from V and 2 from J; bases not matched to a gene: 5. The CDR3 sequence is CASSRLAGPYEQYF. Written as DNA, the CDR3 is TGTGCCAGCTCTAGACTAGCGGGACCCTACGAGCAGTACTTC. The whole variable domain, remainder taken from reference TRBV7-8 and TRBJ2-7, is GAGVSQSPRYKVAKRGQDVALRCDPISGHVSLFWYQQALGQGPEFLTYFQNEAQLDKSGLPSDRFFAERPEGSVSTLKIQRTQQEDSAVYLCASSRLAGPYEQYFGPGTRLTVT.

The J gene is TRBJ1-6, the V gene TRBV2, with D possibly TRBD1 on 6 matching bases. CDR1 SNHLY and CDR2 FYNNEI come from the germline V gene. The CDR3 spans 13 residues. The germline V and J ends were trimmed by 5 bases and 7 bases, with 9 bases remaining between them. The CDR3 protein is CASSSGQNSPLHF. The CDR3 DNA is TGTGCCAGCAGTTCAGGACAGAATTCACCCCTCCACTTT.